This T cell receptor beta chain was profiled in a study of T cell repertoires in cytomegalovirus infection. Across the whole study: Indicated by public TCR beta signatures were CMV infection and matching HLA type.

Germline CDR1 reads MNHEY; CDR2 reads SVGEGT. The CDR3 consists of 15 residues. Trimming stripped 4 bases from V and 6 bases from J, with 17 bases between. MiXCR, run by TCRdb on the reads, gives a single entry per CDR3 protein. The table lists around 190,000 distinct CDR3 sequences, about 15% of them singletons. Concerning this clonotype: Antigen specificity is unknown.

Study findings and constraints: CMV-specific TCR beta clonotypes restricted by HLA-C dominated the ex vivo response. Carriers of CMV and the relevant HLA type were discriminated by public TCR beta frequency.

This clonotype was sampled from a human donor in good health (CMV status not recorded). Some clones in this sample may be carry-over from other donors' samples. The rearrangement uses TRBV6-2 or TRBV6-3 and TRBJ2-3, with D possibly being TRBD2 (5 bases). Sequenced: PBMCs. The CDR3, as DNA: TGTGCCAGCAGTTCCGCCGGGATAGCGAGTGATACGCAGTATTTT. Its translation: CASSSAGIASDTQYF.